Each of the 18 T cell receptor beta chains below was sequenced from the same sample in a study of regulatory dendritic cells for organ transplantation. Antigens for these TCRs are unknown. TCRdb's copy holds only in-frame clones and misses some; the assay was immunoSEQ multiplex PCR. The table records over 10,000 clones, around two thirds of them present only once. Allogeneic regulatory or mature dendritic cells were co-cultured for less than 6 days with CFSE-labeled sorted T cells at 1:10. The sample taken for sequencing was naive CD4+ T cells from blood cultured with regulatory dendritic cells. Subset denoted: CD45RA+ naive T cells. Receptor source: a human donor in good health.

This clone was seen only once. The rearrangement uses TRBV29-1 and TRBJ1-4; D might be TRBD1 (5 bases). The CDR3 runs to 13 residues. CDR1 SQVTM and CDR2 ANQGSEA come from the germline V gene. The germline V and J ends were trimmed by 4 bases and 1 base, with 7 bases remaining between them. The DNA of the CDR3 is TGCAGCGTTGGAAGGGGAACTAATGAAAAACTGTTTTTT. It specifies CSVGRGTNEKLFF. The full variable domain, its missing parts supplied by reference TRBV29-1 and TRBJ1-4, is SAVISQKPSRDICQRGTSLTIQCQVDSQVTMMFWYRQQPGQSLTLIATANQGSEATYESGFVIDKFPISRPNLTFSTLTVSNMSPEDSSIYLCSVGRGTNEKLFFGSGTQLSVL.

The chain employs TRBV19 and TRBJ1-3; tentative D call: TRBD1 (5 bases). Germline V lookup: CDR1 LNHDA, CDR2 SQIVND (reference sequence). This CDR3 region has 14 residues. Trimming took 5 bases from V and 0 from J, leaving 8 bases between them. CDR3 protein: CASSRRDSGNTIYF. In DNA form, the CDR3 reads TGTGCCAGTAGTCGCAGGGACTCTGGAAACACCATATATTTT. The variable domain in full, completed from reference TRBV19 and TRBJ1-3, reads DGGITQSPKYLFRKEGQNVTLSCEQNLNHDAMYWYRQDPGQGLRLIYYSQIVNDFQKGDIAEGYSVSREKKESFPLTVTSAQKNPTAFYLCASSRRDSGNTIYFGEGSWLTVV.

The genes are TRBV10-3 and TRBJ2-3; D is possibly TRBD2 (6 bases). CDR1 is ENHRY and CDR2 is SYGVKD in the germline V gene. With 2 bases removed from V and 5 bases from J, the gap between germline ends came to 11 bases. The CDR3 covers 14 residues. CDR3 bases: TGTGCCATCAGTGAGGGGACTGGACTAGATACGCAGTATTTT. It yields the protein CAISEGTGLDTQYF.

The V gene is TRBV6-5, the J gene TRBJ1-5; tentative D call: TRBD1 (5 bases). Germline CDR1 is MNHEY and CDR2 is SVGAGI. V was cut by 6 bases and J by 7 bases, with 16 bases left in between. The CDR3 has 14 residues. CDR3 in amino acids: CASSLGRAGQPQHF. As DNA, the CDR3 is TGTGCCAGCAGCCTAGGCAGGGCTGGGCAGCCCCAGCATTTT.

The chain links TRBV19 to TRBJ2-2, with 7 positions matching TRBD2. Trimming at V came to 7 bases and at J to 7 bases, leaving 12 bases not matched to a gene. CDR1 and CDR2 (germline): LNHDA, SQIVND (reference sequence). The CDR3 consists of 15 residues. The CDR3 spells CASNIGGGVNGELFF. The DNA of the CDR3 is TGTGCCAGTAATATCGGGGGAGGGGTGAACGGGGAGCTGTTTTTT. Combining the CDR3 with reference TRBV19 and TRBJ2-2 gives the whole variable domain DGGITQSPKYLFRKEGQNVTLSCEQNLNHDAMYWYRQDPGQGLRLIYYSQIVNDFQKGDIAEGYSVSREKKESFPLTVTSAQKNPTAFYLCASNIGGGVNGELFFGEGSRLTVL.

The chain employs TRBV9 and TRBJ2-6, with a tentative D call TRBD2 (6 bases). The CDR3 is 16 amino acids. Germline loops: CDR1 SGDLS, CDR2 YYNGEE. Trimming pared 3 bases from V and 1 base from J, leaving 11 bases between. CDR3 region: CASSAQLASGANVLTF. In nucleotides, the CDR3 is TGTGCCAGCAGCGCCCAACTAGCATCTGGGGCCAACGTCCTGACTTTC.

This clone was counted only a few times. The chain uses TRBV29-1 and TRBJ2-7; the D is unclear. Trimming left V 6 bases short and J 2 bases short, with 11 bases between. The CDR3 loop spans 12 amino acids. Germline CDR1 SQVTM, CDR2 ANQGSEA. DNA of the CDR3: TGCAGCGTGTTGGGCAGCACCTACGAGCAGTACTTC. This sequence encodes CSVLGSTYEQYF.

V usage is TRBV6-1 and J usage is TRBJ1-1; 8 bases match TRBD1. Germline V gene sequence: CDR1 MNHNS, CDR2 SASEGT. CDR3 length: 14 amino acids. The V gene end was trimmed by 4 bases and the J gene end by 5 bases; junction bases not matched to a gene: 6. The CDR3 nucleotides are TGTGCCAGCAGTGTGGACAGGGTGGGGACTGAAGCTTTCTTT. This gives the protein CASSVDRVGTEAFF.

J is TRBJ1-1 and V is TRBV5-1; D is perhaps TRBD1 (5 bases). This CDR3 contains 17 residues. Trimming removed 0 bases at V and 4 bases at J, with 19 bases between. Germline lookup yields CDR1 SGHRS and CDR2 YFSETQ. In DNA form, the CDR3 reads TGCGCCAGCAGCTTGGGTCAAACGGGGGTCCCGGGCACTGAAGCTTTCTTT. Translating gives CASSLGQTGVPGTEAFF.

The chain has TRBV19 and TRBJ2-3, with D unclear. Trimming cost V 5 bases and J 0 bases, with 6 bases left between them. The germline V gene encodes CDR1 LNHDA and CDR2 SQIVND (reference sequence). CDR3 length: 13 amino acids. CDR3 residues: CASSLESTDTQYF. DNA for the CDR3: TGTGCCAGTAGTCTCGAGAGCACAGATACGCAGTATTTT.

This rearrangement joins TRBV6-1 to TRBJ2-5, with 8 nucleotides matching TRBD1. This CDR3 region has 19 residues. V gave up 2 bases and J gave up 0 bases; unmatched junction bases: 14. CDR1 is MNHNS, CDR2 SASEGT, per germline. The CDR3 bases are TGTGCCAGCAGTGAATGGACAGGGTCGGCGGGATTGTACCAAGAGACCCAGTACTTC. It yields the protein CASSEWTGSAGLYQETQYF.

This clone was seen a few times. This sequence joins TRBV2 and TRBJ1-5, with D possibly matching TRBD1 (5 bases). Trimming removed 4 bases at V and 0 bases at J, with 10 bases between. Per germline, CDR1 SNHLY and CDR2 FYNNEI. The CDR3 is 15 residues long. CDR3 residues: CASSGAGNSNQPQHF. DNA for the CDR3: TGTGCCAGCAGTGGGGCAGGGAATAGCAATCAGCCCCAGCATTTT.

V and J are TRBV2 and TRBJ1-6, with TRBD1 matching 7 bases. The CDR3 totals 13 residues. V dropped 6 bases and J dropped 10; count of bases not matched to a gene: 6. The germline V gene has CDR1 SNHLY and CDR2 FYNNEI. The CDR3 protein is CASSDRVRSPLHF. The CDR3 coding sequence is TGTGCCAGCAGCGACAGGGTCCGCTCACCCCTCCACTTT.

The gene calls are TRBV19 and TRBJ1-5; perhaps TRBD1 as D (6 bases). This CDR3 has 16 residues. Per germline, CDR1 LNHDA and CDR2 SQIVND (reference sequence). V lost 6 bases to trimming and J lost 1 base, with 16 bases between them. The CDR3 is CASRDQGPGSNQPQHF. CDR3 nucleotides: TGTGCCAGTAGAGATCAGGGGCCTGGAAGCAATCAGCCCCAGCATTTT.

The rearrangement joins TRBV2 to TRBJ2-5; 7 bases match TRBD1. The V gene end was trimmed by 5 bases and the J gene end by 2 bases; junction bases not matched to a gene: 8. The CDR3 sequence is 15 residues long. Per germline, CDR1 SNHLY and CDR2 FYNNEI. CDR3 in DNA: TGTGCCAGCAGTTCGACCGGGACAGAGCAAGAGACCCAGTACTTC. It codes for CASSSTGTEQETQYF.

The chain carries TRBV10-3 and TRBJ1-2, with D unresolved. The germline V gene encodes CDR1 ENHRY and CDR2 SYGVKD. There are 14 residues in the CDR3. V lost 0 bases, J lost 8 bases, and 13 bases lay in between. The CDR3 DNA follows: TGTGCCATCAGTGAGTCTGGGCTCCCGGGAGGCTACACCTTC. This sequence encodes CAISESGLPGGYTF.

DNA for the CDR3: TGTGCCAGCAGCTTAGCGCCCAGGGGCACAGATACGCAGTATTTT. Translated: CASSLAPRGTDTQYF. The gene calls are TRBV7-2 and TRBJ2-3; maybe TRBD1 (5 bases). This CDR3 spans 15 amino acids. The V end was cut by 0 bases, the J end by 1 base, with 8 bases between. CDR1 is SGHTA and CDR2 is FQGNSA in the germline V gene.

The V gene is TRBV4-2, the J gene TRBJ2-1; tentatively, D is TRBD1 (6 bases). Germline CDR1 and CDR2: LGHNA and YNFKEQ. CDR3 length equals 14 residues. V was clipped by 4 bases and J by 3 bases, with 10 bases between them. The CDR3 reads CASSLRGFYNEQFF. CDR3 sequence (DNA): TGTGCCAGCAGCCTCAGGGGTTTCTACAATGAGCAGTTCTTC.